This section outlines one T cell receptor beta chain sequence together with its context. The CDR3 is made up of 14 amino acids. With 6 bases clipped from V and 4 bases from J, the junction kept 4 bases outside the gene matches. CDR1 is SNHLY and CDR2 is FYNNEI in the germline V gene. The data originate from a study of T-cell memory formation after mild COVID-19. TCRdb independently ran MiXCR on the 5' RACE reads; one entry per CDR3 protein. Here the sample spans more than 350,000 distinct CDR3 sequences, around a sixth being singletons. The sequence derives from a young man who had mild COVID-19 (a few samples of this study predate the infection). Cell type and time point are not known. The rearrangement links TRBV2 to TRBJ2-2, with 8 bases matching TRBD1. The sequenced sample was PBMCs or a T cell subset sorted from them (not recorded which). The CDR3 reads CASRTGAATGELFF. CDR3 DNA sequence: TGTGCCAGCAGGACAGGGGCGGCCACCGGGGAGCTGTTTTTT.